The 30 T cell receptor beta chains listed next were all sequenced from one sample in a study of T cells in Graves' hyperthyroidism and ophthalmopathy. Amplified TCR beta CDR3 regions derived from RNA transcripts. First-round RT-PCR with HTBI primers amplified the TCR CDR3 region. In TCRdb, the multiplex PCR reads were re-called with MiXCR into one record per CDR3 protein. The data show around 600,000 distinct CDR3 sequences, with 12% to 15% seen just once and around 7% held by the top ten. The sample comprised blood. The receptor source for this set is a young woman with Graves' ophthalmopathy.

The V call is TRBV29-1, the J call TRBJ1-2; D is uncertain. CDR1 is SQVTM and CDR2 is ANQGSEA in the germline V gene. The ends were cut back, 7 bases at V and 4 bases at J, with 10 bases in the middle. The CDR3 is made up of 11 amino acids. The CDR3 loop reads CSARVIYGYTF. The CDR3 DNA sequence: TGCAGCGCTAGGGTTATCTATGGCTACACCTTC.

The table lists this clonotype with many counts. The V gene is TRBV30, the J gene TRBJ1-3, with D uncertain. Per the germline V gene, CDR1 is GTSNPN and CDR2 is SVGIG (reference sequence). The CDR3 consists of 14 residues. The V gene lost 1 base and the J gene lost 2 bases, with 9 bases spanning the gap. CDR3 region: CAWSASETGNTIYF. The DNA for the CDR3 is TGTGCCTGGAGTGCTAGTGAGACTGGAAACACCATATATTTT.

This clonotype was detected many times. The gene calls are TRBV3-1 and TRBJ1-4; D might be TRBD1 (5 bases). The CDR3 spans 15 residues. The V end was cut by 4 bases, the J end by 7 bases, with 16 bases between. CDR1 LGHDT and CDR2 YNNKEL come from the germline V gene (reference sequence). Here the CDR3 DNA reads TGTGCCAGCAGCCCACCGGGGACGACGGGTGAAAAACTGTTTTTT. Encoded protein: CASSPPGTTGEKLFF.

The table lists this clonotype with many counts. The V call is TRBV28, the J call TRBJ2-5; 8 positions match TRBD2. J lost 2 bases, V lost 6 bases, and 11 bases had no gene match. Germline V gene lookup returns CDR1 MDHEN and CDR2 SYDVKM. The CDR3 contains 16 residues. CDR3 amino acids: CASSSPPTSAQETQYF. The CDR3 DNA is TGTGCCAGCAGCTCCCCCCCGACTAGCGCGCAAGAGACCCAGTACTTC. The full variable domain, rest sourced from reference TRBV28 and TRBJ2-5, is DVKVTQSSRYLVKRTGEKVFLECVQDMDHENMFWYRQDPGLGLRLIYFSYDVKMKEKGDIPEGYSVSREKKERFSLILESASTNQTSMYLCASSSPPTSAQETQYFGPGTRLLVL.

This clonotype was seen at least ten times. The V and J genes are TRBV2 and TRBJ1-6; D is undetermined. Germline CDR1 reads SNHLY; CDR2 reads FYNNEI. This CDR3 is 15 amino acids long. The ends were cut back, 2 bases at V and 4 bases at J, with 9 bases in the middle. Here the CDR3 reads CASSELPHYNSPLHF. In DNA, the CDR3 is TGTGCCAGCAGTGAATTGCCACATTATAATTCACCCCTCCACTTT.

This clonotype was observed many times. This sequence joins TRBV5-1 and TRBJ1-5; D unclear. Germline lookup yields CDR1 SGHRS and CDR2 YFSETQ. This CDR3 contains 13 residues. V gave up 5 bases and J gave up 3 bases, with 9 bases separating them. The CDR3 is CASSLAFNQPQHF. Here the CDR3 DNA reads TGCGCCAGCAGTTTAGCCTTCAATCAGCCCCAGCATTTT. The full variable domain, in which reference TRBV5-1 and TRBJ1-5 provide the parts outside the CDR3, is KAGVTQTPRYLIKTRGQQVTLSCSPISGHRSVSWYQQTPGQGLQFLFEYFSETQRNKGNFPGRFSGRQFSNSRSEMNVSTLELGDSALYLCASSLAFNQPQHFGDGTRLSIL.

The gene calls are TRBV12-3 or TRBV12-4 and TRBJ1-1, with unresolved D. CDR3 length equals 13 residues. V lost 5 bases, J lost 4 bases, and 11 bases lay in between. In nucleotides, the CDR3 is TGTGCCAGCAGTGAATGGAGATCCACTGAAGCTTTCTTT. Its protein is CASSEWRSTEAFF.

Note on this clonotype: With a much larger clone just one base away, this may be a read error. The V call is TRBV7-9, the J call TRBJ2-1, with 7 bases aligning to TRBD2. The germline gives CDR1 SEHNR, CDR2 FQNEAQ (reference sequence). The CDR3 has 14 amino acids. The CDR3 DNA reads TGTGCCAGCAATAGCGGGCGCACCTACAATGAGCGGTTCTTC. Its translation is CASNSGRTYNERFF.

This clonotype has ten or more counts. The chain carries TRBV19 and TRBJ1-6; no reliable D call. The germline V gene has CDR1 LNHDA and CDR2 SQIVND (reference sequence). This CDR3 has 20 residues. With 5 bases removed from V and 0 bases from J, the gap between germline ends came to 23 bases. The CDR3 spells CASSPEAGQSALSYNSPLHF. In DNA form, the CDR3 reads TGTGCCAGTAGTCCTGAGGCGGGTCAGAGCGCCCTCTCCTATAATTCACCCCTCCACTTT. Combining the CDR3 with reference TRBV19 and TRBJ1-6 gives the whole variable domain DGGITQSPKYLFRKEGQNVTLSCEQNLNHDAMYWYRQDPGQGLRLIYYSQIVNDFQKGDIAEGYSVSREKKESFPLTVTSAQKNPTAFYLCASSPEAGQSALSYNSPLHFGNGTRLTVT.

In its sample, this clonotype was seen many times. This sequence joins TRBV18 and TRBJ1-2, with D possibly being TRBD1 (6 bases). The CDR3 is 14 amino acids. Germline V gene sequence: CDR1 KGHSH, CDR2 LQKENI. Trimming cost V 2 bases and J 8 bases, with 15 bases left between them. CDR3 nucleotides: TGTGCCAGCTCACCAACCGACGGACAGCAAGGCTACACCTTC. Its translation is CASSPTDGQQGYTF. The full variable domain, with the rest looked up from reference TRBV18 and TRBJ1-2, is NAGVMQNPRHLVRRRGQEARLRCSPMKGHSHVYWYRQLPEEGLKFMVYLQKENIIDESGMPKERFSAEFPKEGPSILRIQQVVRGDSAAYFCASSPTDGQQGYTFGSGTRLTVV.

This clonotype has just a few counts. This chain connects TRBV6-1 to TRBJ2-1; D remains unclear. Per the germline V gene, CDR1 is MNHNS and CDR2 is SASEGT. V gave up 7 bases and J gave up 5 bases, with 12 bases separating them. There are 13 residues in the CDR3. The DNA of the CDR3 is TGTGCCAGCACCCCGCGAGGAAACAATGAGCAGTTCTTC. Protein sequence: CASTPRGNNEQFF.

The sample holds many counts of this clonotype. This sequence joins TRBV6-7 and TRBJ1-6, with D possibly being TRBD1 (5 bases). TRBV6-7 is placed among ORFs of uncertain function. V dropped 5 bases and J dropped 5 bases, with 13 bases sitting between them. The CDR3 covers 15 residues. CDR3 bases: TGTGCCAGCAGTATCTTGACAGACAATAATTCACCCCTCCACTTT. Encoded protein: CASSILTDNNSPLHF.

This clonotype has a count of ten or more. The V call is TRBV30, the J call TRBJ2-3, with no clear D. The V and J ends lost 1 base and 13 bases respectively, with 15 bases between them. The germline V gene encodes CDR1 GTSNPN and CDR2 SVGIG (reference sequence). This CDR3 region has 12 residues. CDR3 amino acids: CAWSGITRRKYF. The CDR3 bases are TGTGCCTGGAGTGGAATCACCCGCCGGAAGTATTTT.

There are many counts of this clonotype. The chain uses TRBV7-2 and TRBJ1-6; D gene unclear. Trimming removed 1 base from V and 10 bases from J, with 5 bases in between. CDR1 SGHTA and CDR2 FQGNSA come from the germline V gene. The CDR3 consists of 12 residues. CDR3 coding DNA: TGTGCCAGCAGCTTAGATGACTCACCCCTCCACTTT. Amino acids: CASSLDDSPLHF.

This clonotype was counted ten times or more. The V call is TRBV6-1, the J call TRBJ2-6; D may correspond to TRBD1 or TRBD2 (7 bases each). CDR1 and CDR2 (germline): MNHNS, SASEGT. The CDR3 extends over 17 amino acids. Trimming cost V 6 bases and J 0 bases, with 15 bases left between them. CDR3 sequence reads: CASRQGTNPSGANVLTF. DNA for the CDR3: TGTGCCAGCAGACAGGGGACTAATCCCTCTGGGGCCAACGTCCTGACTTTC.

The rearrangement links TRBV5-6 to TRBJ2-1; D possibly corresponds to TRBD2 (6 bases). V lost 0 bases and J 10 bases, leaving 17 bases between the germline ends. The germline V gene has CDR1 SGHDT and CDR2 YYEEEE. This CDR3 comprises 15 residues. CDR3 in DNA: TGTGCCAGCAGCTTGGTACCCTCGCGGGACCCAGAGCAGTTCTTC. Its protein product is CASSLVPSRDPEQFF.

This clonotype was picked up many times. V and J are TRBV10-3 and TRBJ1-5, with TRBD1 as a possible D gene (6 bases). CDR3 size: 19 residues. V was pared by 3 bases and J by 0 bases, with 21 bases between. The germline V gene encodes CDR1 ENHRY and CDR2 SYGVKD. The CDR3 loop is CAISDIGFLGGYSNQPQHF. The DNA for the CDR3 is TGTGCCATCAGTGATATCGGTTTTCTAGGGGGATATAGCAATCAGCCCCAGCATTTT.

This clonotype has only a few counts. The J gene is TRBJ2-1, the V gene TRBV9, with D unresolved. The CDR3 spans 17 residues. The germline CDR1 and CDR2 sequences are SGDLS and YYNGEE. The V gene lost 0 bases and the J gene lost 0 bases, with 13 bases spanning the gap. CDR3 loop: CASSVAVAETSYNEQFF. CDR3 DNA: TGTGCCAGCAGCGTAGCAGTCGCGGAGACCTCCTACAATGAGCAGTTCTTC. Variable domain in full (rest from reference TRBV9 and TRBJ2-1): DSGVTQTPKHLITATGQRVTLRCSPRSGDLSVYWYQQSLDQGLQFLIQYYNGEERAKGNILERFSAQQFPDLHSELNLSSLELGDSALYFCASSVAVAETSYNEQFFGPGTRLTVL.

Many counts were recorded for this clonotype. The junction does not match germline at one end; this may be a read error. V usage is TRBV27 and J usage is TRBJ2-5; TRBD1 is a possible D gene (5 bases). There are 16 residues in the CDR3. CDR1 MNHEY and CDR2 SMNVEV come from the germline V gene (reference sequence). The CDR3 DNA reads TGTGCCAGCAATTTAAACTCGGACAAGTACCAAGAGACCCAGTACTTC. This sequence encodes CASNLNSDKYQETQYF.

This clonotype was observed at least ten times. V is TRBV24-1 and J is TRBJ2-1; possible D gene TRBD1, 5 bases. Trimming stripped 3 bases from V and 1 base from J, with 12 bases between. This CDR3 has 16 residues. Germline CDR1 reads KGHDR; CDR2 reads SFDVKD. The CDR3 sequence: CATSDARAGSYNEQFF. Here the CDR3 DNA reads TGTGCCACCAGTGATGCCCGGGCAGGGTCCTACAATGAGCAGTTCTTC.

V and J are TRBV12-5 and TRBJ2-3, with 13 bases fitting TRBD2. This CDR3 region has 15 residues. After removal of 1 base from V and 5 bases from J, the junction contained 0 bases not matched to a gene. The germline V gene encodes CDR1 LGHNT and CDR2 FRNRAP. The CDR3 DNA is TGTGCTAGTGGTTTGGGACTAGCGGGAGGAGATACGCAGTATTTT. This codes for CASGLGLAGGDTQYF.

Points on this clonotype: The conserved final phenylalanine or tryptophan is absent from the CDR3, which likely points to a read error. The chain combines TRBV7-2 with TRBJ2-5; maybe TRBD2 (5 bases). The CDR3 loop spans 14 amino acids. V was clipped by 5 bases and J by 3 bases, with 13 bases between them. Germline V lookup: CDR1 SGHTA, CDR2 FQGNSA. CDR3 nucleotides: TGTGCCAGCAGCCGTACTCTGGGAGAAGAGACCCAGTACCTC. This codes for CASSRTLGEETQYL.

The J gene is TRBJ1-1, the V gene TRBV29-1; TRBD1 matches 10 bases. This CDR3 has 15 residues. The junction had 9 bases not matched to a gene; V was cut back by 4 bases and J by 4 bases. Looked up from germline, CDR1 is SQVTM and CDR2 is ANQGSEA. CDR3 DNA: TGCAGCGTTGGCGGGGGCGGACAGGGGGGCACTGAAGCTTTCTTT. It yields the protein CSVGGGGQGGTEAFF.

The table lists this clonotype with a few counts. The chain employs TRBV7-6 and TRBJ2-2, with D maybe TRBD2 (6 bases). Trimming cost V 2 bases and J 1 base, with 11 bases left between them. The length of the CDR3 is 16 residues. Germline loops: CDR1 SGHVS, CDR2 FNYEAQ. CDR3 nucleotide sequence: TGTGCCAGCAGCTTACTAGCGCGAGAGAACACCGGGGAGCTGTTTTTT. The encoded protein is CASSLLARENTGELFF.

This clonotype was seen many times. The J gene is TRBJ2-7, the V gene TRBV7-2; 7 bases are a match to TRBD1. Germline loops: CDR1 SGHTA, CDR2 FQGNSA. The CDR3 consists of 14 residues. Trimming at V came to 3 bases and at J to 5 bases, leaving 7 bases not matched to a gene. The CDR3 loop reads CASSFAGTAHEQYF. DNA for the CDR3: TGTGCCAGCAGCTTCGCCGGGACAGCTCACGAGCAGTACTTC.

V gene TRBV19 combines with J gene TRBJ1-1; weak D call: TRBD1 (6 bases). This CDR3 contains 12 residues. Trimming cost V 6 bases and J 3 bases, with 8 bases left between them. CDR1 is LNHDA, CDR2 SQIVND, per germline (reference sequence). As DNA, the CDR3 is TGTGCCAGTAGGACAGGACACACTGAAGCTTTCTTT. This gives the protein CASRTGHTEAFF.

This clonotype was found many times. The chain employs TRBV6-2 or TRBV6-3 and TRBJ2-3, with D possibly TRBD2 on 5 matching bases. The V gene lost 5 bases and the J gene lost 0 bases, with 9 bases spanning the gap. Germline V gene sequence: CDR1 MNHEY, CDR2 SVGEGT. This CDR3 region has 14 residues. The CDR3 reads CASSRGRSTDTQYF. The CDR3 bases are TGTGCCAGCAGTCGAGGGCGCAGCACAGATACGCAGTATTTT.

This clonotype has more than one count but fewer than ten. V usage is TRBV20-1 and J usage is TRBJ2-1, with TRBD2 identical over 8 bases. J lost 0 bases, V lost 8 bases, and 9 bases had no gene match. Germline V gene lookup returns CDR1 DFQATT and CDR2 SNEGSKA (reference sequence). The length of the CDR3 is 15 residues. The CDR3 spells CSRARTSISYNEQFF. The CDR3 coding sequence is TGCAGTAGAGCCCGGACTAGCATCTCCTACAATGAGCAGTTCTTC.

As for this clonotype: This may come from a read error, since a much larger clone is one base off. V gene TRBV7-2 combines with J gene TRBJ2-2; 8 bases are a match to TRBD1. Germline V gives CDR1 SGHTA, CDR2 FQGNSA. This CDR3 is 15 amino acids long. The CDR3 spells CVSSASWDRTGELFF. The CDR3 DNA sequence: TGTGTCAGCAGCGCCAGCTGGGACAGGACCGGGGAGCTGTTTTTT.

The sample holds a few counts of this clonotype. This chain links TRBV11-2 with TRBJ2-5, with D possibly matching TRBD2 (7 bases). The germline V and J ends were trimmed by 1 base and 13 bases, with 16 bases remaining between them. The CDR3 covers 13 residues. Germline CDR1 reads SGHAT; CDR2 reads FQNNGV. CDR3 amino acids: CASSLAEGGGGYF. CDR3 in DNA: TGTGCCAGCAGCTTAGCGGAGGGGGGCGGGGGGTACTTC. Using reference TRBV11-2 and TRBJ2-5 for the parts outside the CDR3, the full variable domain is EAGVAQSPRYKIIEKRQSVAFWCNPISGHATLYWYQQILGQGPKLLIQFQNNGVVDDSQLPKDRFSAERLKGVDSTLKIQPAKLEDSAVYLCASSLAEGGGGYFGPGTRLLVL.